The 20 T cell receptor beta chains reported below all come from one sample, sequenced in a study of T cells in Graves' hyperthyroidism and ophthalmopathy. What was amplified from RNA transcripts were TCR beta CDR3 regions. TCR CDR3 regions were first amplified by RT-PCR with HTBI primers. One entry per CDR3 protein results from TCRdb running MiXCR on the multiplex PCR reads. The sample includes approximately 710,000 distinct CDR3 sequences, around 16% of them seen just once. Sequencing was carried out using blood. Receptors were obtained from a man between 50 and 59 years old with Graves' hyperthyroidism.

This clonotype was seen more than once but under ten times. The J gene is TRBJ2-5, the V gene TRBV5-6; the match to TRBD2 covers 13 bases. Germline lookup yields CDR1 SGHDT and CDR2 YYEEEE. The length of the CDR3 is 15 residues. After removal of 3 bases from V and 4 bases from J, the junction contained 3 bases not matched to a gene. The CDR3 nucleotides are TGTGCCAGCAGCTACGGACTAGCGGGAGCAGAGACCCAGTACTTC. Translating it yields CASSYGLAGAETQYF. Full variable domain (rest looked up from reference TRBV5-6 and TRBJ2-5): DAGVTQSPTHLIKTRGQQVTLRCSPKSGHDTVSWYQQALGQGPQFIFQYYEEEERQRGNFPDRFSGHQFPNYSSELNVNALLLGDSALYLCASSYGLAGAETQYFGPGTRLLVL.

This clonotype turned up a few times. This chain joins TRBV5-6 and TRBJ2-3, with TRBD1 as a possible D gene (5 bases). The CDR3 has 16 amino acids. Trimming removed 0 bases from V and 2 bases from J, with 13 bases in between. Germline V gene sequence: CDR1 SGHDT, CDR2 YYEEEE. The CDR3 DNA reads TGTGCCAGCAGCTTGGCCCAGGACACCCTCACAGATACGCAGTATTTT. Translation gives CASSLAQDTLTDTQYF.

This clonotype was seen many times. V gene TRBV20-1 combines with J gene TRBJ2-1, with 7 nucleotides matching TRBD2. CDR1 DFQATT and CDR2 SNEGSKA come from the germline V gene (reference sequence). This CDR3 is built from 14 residues. V gave up 2 bases and J gave up 4 bases; unmatched junction bases: 5. The CDR3: CSARPGREYNEQFF. CDR3 in DNA: TGCAGTGCTAGACCAGGGCGGGAGTACAATGAGCAGTTCTTC.

This clonotype was counted at least ten times. The V and J genes are TRBV28 and TRBJ1-5; D ambiguous. Trimming cost V 6 bases and J 1 base, with 16 bases left between them. CDR3 size: 16 residues. Germline assignment: CDR1 MDHEN and CDR2 SYDVKM. The CDR3 region has the DNA TGTGCCAGCAGCCGCCGCCCAGCTTCAAGCAATCAGCCCCAGCATTTT. It is translated as CASSRRPASSNQPQHF.

This clonotype has a count of ten or more. The chain uses TRBV6-2 or TRBV6-3 and TRBJ1-4, with D possibly matching TRBD1 (5 bases). Deletions cut 7 bases from V and 5 bases from J, with 20 bases between. This CDR3 has 16 amino acids. The V gene's germline CDR1 is MNHEY and CDR2 SVGEGT. This CDR3 reads CASTISSSGRNEKLFF. The DNA for the CDR3 is TGTGCCAGCACTATCTCCTCGTCGGGGCGGAATGAAAAACTGTTTTTT.

Comments on this clonotype: A read error may be the cause here, since a much bigger clone is one base away. The conserved phenylalanine or tryptophan normally closing the CDR3 is absent here, so this likely arose from a read error. The chain links TRBV2 to TRBJ2-6; possibly TRBD2 for D (5 bases). The CDR3 loop spans 16 amino acids. Germline CDR1 is SNHLY and CDR2 is FYNNEI. Trimming pared 6 bases from V and 0 bases from J, leaving 12 bases between. This CDR3 reads CASSEMGVSGANVLTS. The CDR3 region has the DNA TGTGCCAGCAGCGAAATGGGAGTCTCTGGGGCCAACGTCCTGACTTCC.

This clonotype has just a few counts. V and J are TRBV24-1 and TRBJ2-3; 7 nucleotides agree with TRBD2. Germline lookup yields CDR1 KGHDR and CDR2 SFDVKD. The CDR3 runs 13 residues. V shed 7 bases, J shed 8 bases, and the junction held 8 bases outside the gene matches. CDR3 loop: CATSGGGSTTQYF. The CDR3 DNA sequence: TGTGCCACCAGCGGGGGAGGGTCCACTACGCAGTATTTT.

This clonotype has more than one count but fewer than ten. The chain carries TRBV12-3 or TRBV12-4 and TRBJ1-4, with D uncertain. V lost 3 bases and J lost 11, with 10 bases in between. The CDR3 consists of 12 residues. As DNA, the CDR3 is TGTGCCAGCAGTTTCGGCCGGACCAAACTGTTTTTT. The encoded protein is CASSFGRTKLFF.

This clonotype was counted ten times or more. The chain is built from TRBV7-9 and TRBJ2-7, with D possibly being TRBD1 or TRBD2 (5 bases each). The CDR3 totals 13 residues. Germline CDR1 reads SEHNR; CDR2 reads FQNEAQ (reference sequence). V lost 5 bases, J lost 3 bases, and 11 bases lay in between. The DNA for the CDR3 is TGTGCCAGCAGCCGGGCAGGGAGCTACGAGCAGTACTTC. It codes for CASSRAGSYEQYF.

In its sample, this clonotype was seen many times. The chain recombines TRBV28 with TRBJ2-7, with 7 bases lining up with TRBD1. Trimming took 6 bases from V and 5 from J; bases not matched to a gene: 4. CDR1 is MDHEN, CDR2 SYDVKM, per germline. The CDR3 consists of 12 residues. In DNA, the CDR3 is TGTGCCAGCAGCCGCGACAGGGACGAGCAGTACTTC. It codes for CASSRDRDEQYF.

This clonotype was detected a few times. The V gene is TRBV5-1, the J gene TRBJ2-3; the D is unclear. Trimming shortened V by 4 bases and J by 0 bases, and 12 bases separated the two germline ends. Germline CDR1 reads SGHRS; CDR2 reads YFSETQ. This CDR3 spans 15 amino acids. The CDR3 DNA follows: TGCGCCAGCAGCAGGGCCCGGCGGAGCACAGATACGCAGTATTTT. It specifies CASSRARRSTDTQYF.

This chain uses TRBV5-4 with TRBJ2-7; the D is unclear. Trimming took off 0 bases at V and 2 bases at J, with 12 bases between the two ends. From germline, CDR1 is SGHNT and CDR2 YYREEE (reference sequence). This CDR3 contains 15 residues. CDR3 sequence (DNA): TGTGCCAGCAGCTTGGGATCAGCGTCAGCCTACGAGCAGTACTTC. As protein: CASSLGSASAYEQYF.

The chain recombines TRBV28 with TRBJ2-6; possible D gene TRBD1, 5 bases. Germline V CDR1 and CDR2: MDHEN, SYDVKM. V was clipped by 4 bases and J by 4 bases, with 11 bases between them. The CDR3 runs 15 residues. CDR3 sequence (DNA): TGTGCCAGCAGTTCCAGGGTTACAGGGGCCAACGTCCTGACTTTC. Translated, it gives CASSSRVTGANVLTF.

This chain joins TRBV19 and TRBJ2-1; 12 bases match TRBD2. V was clipped by 2 bases and J by 9 bases; unmatched bases: 5. The CDR3 covers 15 residues. Germline CDR1 reads LNHDA; CDR2 reads SQIVND (reference sequence). CDR3 bases: TGTGCCAGTAGTATATTGGCTAGCGGGAGGGCTGAGCAGTTCTTC. Protein product: CASSILASGRAEQFF.

This clonotype came up many times. This rearrangement joins TRBV29-1 to TRBJ2-7; D uncertain. The CDR3 consists of 13 residues. Germline-derived CDR1 and CDR2 are SQVTM and ANQGSEA. With 4 bases removed from V and 2 bases from J, the gap between germline ends came to 12 bases. The CDR3 DNA is TGCAGCGTTGTCTCCGCGTCCACCTACGAGCAGTACTTC. Protein: CSVVSASTYEQYF.

Many counts were recorded for this clonotype. The chain carries TRBV10-3 and TRBJ2-1; 8 nucleotides align to TRBD2. This CDR3 is built from 14 residues. V lost 9 bases to trimming and J lost 3 bases; unmatched junction nucleotides: 7. Germline lookup yields CDR1 ENHRY and CDR2 SYGVKD. The CDR3 region is CAIGRGAFYNEQFF. For the CDR3, the DNA is TGTGCCATAGGGCGGGGGGCATTCTACAATGAGCAGTTCTTC.

This clonotype was seen ten or more times. This chain uses TRBV12-3 or TRBV12-4 with TRBJ1-5; D uncertain. The V and J ends lost 6 bases and 4 bases respectively, with 7 bases between them. CDR3 size: 12 residues. The CDR3 DNA follows: TGTGCCAGCAGCCCGATTAATCAGCCCCAGCATTTT. This codes for CASSPINQPQHF.

Turning to this clonotype: Possible read error: a much larger clone is one base away. This rearrangement joins TRBV7-9 to TRBJ2-2; 9 bases are shared with TRBD1. CDR3 size: 16 residues. Trimming at V came to 4 bases and at J to 6 bases, leaving 9 bases not matched to a gene. Germline assignment: CDR1 SEHNR and CDR2 FQNEAQ (reference sequence). CDR3 coding DNA: TGTGCCAGCAGCTCCCCCGGGACAGGGAGTTCCGGGGAGCTGTTTTTT. Translated, it gives CASSSPGTGSSGELFF.

This clonotype was counted at least ten times. This chain links TRBV5-1 with TRBJ2-3, with TRBD2 matching over 13 bases. The CDR3 spans 17 residues. The V and J ends lost 4 bases and 2 bases, in that order; junction bases with no gene match: 7. Germline CDR1 and CDR2: SGHRS and YFSETQ. This chain's CDR3 is CASSGATSGRYTDTQYF. The CDR3 coding sequence is TGCGCCAGCAGCGGAGCGACTAGCGGGAGGTACACAGATACGCAGTATTTT.

This clonotype was counted a few times. V gene TRBV19 combines with J gene TRBJ1-1; D is possibly TRBD1 (5 bases). The CDR3 length is 13 residues. Trimming pared 2 bases from V and 10 bases from J, leaving 14 bases between. Germline CDR1 is LNHDA and CDR2 is SQIVND (reference sequence). The CDR3 loop is CASSISFGGRAFF. CDR3 sequence (DNA): TGTGCCAGTAGTATAAGCTTCGGGGGAAGAGCTTTCTTT. The variable domain in full, with the rest retrieved from reference TRBV19 and TRBJ1-1, is DGGITQSPKYLFRKEGQNVTLSCEQNLNHDAMYWYRQDPGQGLRLIYYSQIVNDFQKGDIAEGYSVSREKKESFPLTVTSAQKNPTAFYLCASSISFGGRAFFGQGTRLTVV.